The following is a T cell receptor (beta chain) sequence with its context. Sequencing used immunoSEQ multiplex PCR; TCRdb keeps in-frame clones, though not all of them. This sample has fewer than 200,000 clones, with roughly 94% found just once. V gave up 0 bases and J gave up 5 bases; unmatched junction bases: 3. This CDR3 spans 14 amino acids. Per germline, CDR1 SGDLS and CDR2 YYNGEE. This record comes from a study of control samples from healthy donors and cancer patients. V gene TRBV9 combines with J gene TRBJ1-1; 8 bases are shared with TRBD1. This TCR came from a man aged 60 to 75 with colorectal cancer. The material sequenced was PBMCs. DNA for the CDR3: TGTGCCAGCAGCGTAGACAGGGGGGGAACTGAAGCTTTCTTT. Translated: CASSVDRGGTEAFF.